The rows below give T cell receptor beta chains drawn from one sample of a study of cytomegalovirus exposure and HLA in healthy donors. Using immunoSEQ multiplex PCR, the repertoire was profiled, and TCRdb retains in-frame clones only, with some absent. The sample contains roughly 200,000 clones, 80% to 85% of which appear only once. Source material: PBMCs. The receptors derive from a woman younger than 45 in good health and CMV-seronegative. CDR3s include the opening cysteine and the closing phenylalanine or tryptophan. D genes are given only for firm matches. Clone sizes are given selectively: once, few, many, or a class where the clone is expanded.

NA	TRBV7-8	TRBD1	TRBJ2-7	CASSPRGLQSSYEQYF	TGTGCCAGCAGCCCGAGGGGGCTCCAAAGCTCCTACGAGCAGTACTTC
NA	TRBV5-1	NA	TRBJ1-1	CASSRQVLAMNTEAFF	TGCGCCAGCAGCCGACAGGTCCTTGCTATGAACACTGAAGCTTTCTTT
NA	TRBV6-1	TRBD1	TRBJ2-5	CASRGQGGETQYF	TGTGCCAGCAGGGGACAGGGTGGAGAGACCCAGTACTTC
NA	TRBV15	NA	TRBJ1-1	CATSTREKGTEAFF	TGTGCCACCAGCACCCGGGAGAAGGGCACTGAAGCTTTCTTT
once	TRBV30	TRBD2	TRBJ2-2	CAWRPSGTGELFF	TGTGCCTGGAGGCCTAGCGGGACTGGGGAGCTGTTTTTT
NA	TRBV28	TRBD1	TRBJ2-3	CASTLDRPSTDTQYF	TGTGCCAGCACCTTGGACAGGCCTAGCACAGATACGCAGTATTTT
NA	TRBV4-1	NA	TRBJ2-3	CASSQEDGSRDTQYF	TGCGCCAGCAGCCAAGAAGACGGGAGTAGGGATACGCAGTATTTT
NA	TRBV7-8	NA	TRBJ1-2	CASREGGNYGYTF	TGTGCCAGCAGGGAGGGGGGGAACTATGGCTACACCTTC
NA	TRBV5-1	TRBD2	TRBJ2-5	CASSFGTGTSGPRETQYF	TGCGCCAGCAGCTTCGGAACGGGGACTAGCGGGCCCAGAGAGACCCAGTACTTC
NA	TRBV5-4	TRBD2	TRBJ2-1	CASSWGLAGSNEQFF	TGTGCCAGCAGCTGGGGACTAGCGGGTTCGAATGAGCAGTTCTTC
few	TRBV5-4	NA	TRBJ1-1	CASSPPLFF	TGTGCCAGCAGCCCTCCCCTCTTCTTT
once	TRBV25-1	TRBD2	TRBJ2-3	CASSEYTSGLLTDTQYF	TGTGCCAGCAGTGAATATACTAGCGGACTTCTCACAGATACGCAGTATTTT
once	TRBV5-4	NA	TRBJ2-7	CASSSDGQTAQYF	TGTGCCAGCAGCTCGGACGGACAGACCGCGCAGTACTTC
NA	TRBV19	NA	TRBJ2-1	CASRGGDPYNEQFF	TGTGCCAGTAGAGGGGGGGACCCTTACAATGAGCAGTTCTTC
NA	TRBV11-2	NA	TRBJ2-2	CASSPRGSTGELFF	TGTGCCAGCAGCCCCAGGGGAAGCACCGGGGAGCTGTTTTTT
NA	TRBV7-3	TRBD1	TRBJ1-1	CASSSQGAGTEAFF	TGTGCCAGCAGCTCCCAGGGGGCGGGCACTGAAGCTTTCTTT
NA	TRBV28	NA	TRBJ1-2	CASSSNQYSYGYTF	TGTGCCAGCAGTTCCAATCAATACTCCTATGGCTACACCTTC
NA	TRBV6-5	NA	TRBJ1-1	CASSYSRLNAEAFF	TGTGCCAGCAGTTACTCGAGGCTGAACGCTGAAGCTTTCTTT
NA	TRBV19	NA	TRBJ2-1	CASSRTSRVPQGNEQFF	TGTGCCAGTAGTAGAACCTCTCGGGTTCCCCAGGGCAATGAGCAGTTCTTC
NA	TRBV28	TRBD1	TRBJ1-2	CASSPPRQGARNGYTF	TGTGCCAGCAGTCCTCCCCGACAGGGGGCGAGGAATGGCTACACCTTC
NA	TRBV30	TRBD1	TRBJ1-1	CAWSVQGGEAFF	TGTGCCTGGAGTGTACAGGGGGGTGAAGCTTTCTTT
NA	TRBV6-5	NA	TRBJ2-1	CASRLSQSAYNEQFF	TGTGCCAGCAGACTTTCCCAGAGCGCCTACAATGAGCAGTTCTTC
NA	TRBV5-6	TRBD1	TRBJ1-5	CASSLGAGQGLESNQPQHF	TGTGCCAGCAGCTTGGGAGCTGGACAGGGTTTGGAAAGCAATCAGCCCCAGCATTTT
NA	TRBV27	NA	TRBJ1-4	CASSFRGYSNEKLFF	TGTGCCAGCAGTTTTAGGGGGTACTCTAATGAAAAACTGTTTTTT
once	TRBV18	TRBD2	TRBJ2-7	CASSPPSGRRYEQYF	TGTGCCAGCTCACCGCCTAGCGGGAGAAGGTACGAGCAGTACTTC
NA	TRBV15	NA	TRBJ2-7	CATSRVWWDTDYEQYF	TGTGCCACCAGCAGAGTATGGTGGGACACAGACTACGAGCAGTACTTC
NA	TRBV5-1	TRBD1	TRBJ1-6	CASSPATGHNSPLHF	TGCGCCAGCAGCCCGGCGACAGGGCATAATTCACCCCTCCACTTT
NA	TRBV5-1	NA	TRBJ1-4	CASSSPTVEKLFF	TGCGCCAGCAGCTCACCGACAGTTGAAAAACTGTTTTTT
NA	TRBV9	TRBD2	TRBJ2-7	CASSVAGSGGYEQYF	TGTGCCAGCAGCGTAGCGGGTTCGGGGGGCTACGAGCAGTACTTC
NA	TRBV7-2	TRBD1	TRBJ2-7	CASSRDRGLNEQYF	TGTGCCAGCAGTCGGGACAGGGGGCTTAACGAGCAGTACTTC
NA	TRBV10-3	NA	TRBJ1-4	CAISDEAKNEKLFF	TGTGCCATCAGTGACGAGGCGAAAAATGAAAAACTGTTTTTT
NA	TRBV10-3	NA	TRBJ2-1	CAISSVPYNEQFF	TGTGCCATCAGTTCGGTTCCCTACAATGAGCAGTTCTTC
NA	TRBV4-1	NA	TRBJ2-7	CASSQESAGLPSEQYF	TGCGCCAGCAGCCAAGAGTCCGCAGGGCTCCCTTCCGAGCAGTACTTC
NA	TRBV25-1	NA	TRBJ1-2	CASSEFRGNYGYTF	TGTGCCAGCAGTGAATTTAGGGGGAACTATGGCTACACCTTC
NA	TRBV19	TRBD1	TRBJ2-2	CASRVGQWTTGELFF	TGTGCCAGTAGAGTGGGACAGTGGACCACCGGGGAGCTGTTTTTT
NA	TRBV13	NA	TRBJ1-2	CASSSHGGPGYTF	TGTGCCAGCAGCTCACACGGCGGGCCTGGCTACACCTTC
NA	TRBV30	TRBD1	TRBJ1-5	CAWSSQGAPNQPQHF	TGTGCCTGGAGTTCACAGGGGGCCCCCAATCAGCCCCAGCATTTT
NA	TRBV27	NA	TRBJ2-7	CASSLTGNWAYEQYF	TGTGCCAGCTCCCTCACGGGGAATTGGGCCTACGAGCAGTACTTC
NA	TRBV2	NA	TRBJ2-2	CASSEAYSSPGELFF	TGTGCCAGCAGTGAAGCCTATTCATCCCCCGGGGAGCTGTTTTTT
NA	TRBV9	NA	TRBJ1-1	CASSVGWDRGTRAFF	TGTGCCAGCAGCGTAGGTTGGGATCGCGGGACGCGGGCTTTCTTT
NA	TRBV6-5	TRBD1	TRBJ2-1	CASSRTGGGRDEQFF	TGTGCCAGCAGTAGGACAGGGGGCGGTAGGGATGAGCAGTTCTTC
NA	TRBV23-1	NA	TRBJ2-2	CASSPFRGPDTGELFF	TGCGCCAGCAGTCCGTTTAGGGGCCCCGACACCGGGGAGCTGTTTTTT
once	TRBV9	TRBD1	TRBJ1-6	CASSVATGGYNSPLHF	TGTGCCAGCAGCGTAGCTACAGGGGGATATAATTCACCCCTCCACTTT
NA	TRBV29-1	NA	TRBJ1-3	CSVDGGNANTIYF	TGCAGCGTTGACGGAGGCAACGCGAACACCATATATTTT
NA	TRBV30	TRBD1	TRBJ1-1	CAWSGGQGVNTEAFF	TGTGCCTGGAGTGGAGGACAGGGAGTGAACACTGAAGCTTTCTTT